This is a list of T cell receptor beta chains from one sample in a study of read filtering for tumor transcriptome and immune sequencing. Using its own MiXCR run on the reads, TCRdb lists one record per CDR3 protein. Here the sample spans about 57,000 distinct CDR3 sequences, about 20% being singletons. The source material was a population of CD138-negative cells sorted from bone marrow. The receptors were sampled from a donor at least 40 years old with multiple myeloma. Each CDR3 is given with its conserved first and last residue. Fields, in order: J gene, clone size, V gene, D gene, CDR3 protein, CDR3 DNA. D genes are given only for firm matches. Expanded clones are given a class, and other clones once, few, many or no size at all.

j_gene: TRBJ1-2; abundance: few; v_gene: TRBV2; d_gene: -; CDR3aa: CASRGIGVITRYGYTF; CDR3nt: TGTGCCAGCAGGGGTATTGGGGTTATCACTCGCTATGGCTACACCTTC
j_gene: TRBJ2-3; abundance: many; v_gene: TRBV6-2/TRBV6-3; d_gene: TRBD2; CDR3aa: CASSRQTSGGTDTQYF; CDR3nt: TGTGCCAGCAGTCGCCAGACTAGCGGAGGCACAGATACGCAGTATTTT
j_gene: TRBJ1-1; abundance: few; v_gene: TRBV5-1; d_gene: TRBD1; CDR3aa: CASSLVPGGFNTEAFF; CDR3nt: TGCGCCAGCAGCTTGGTACCAGGGGGTTTCAACACTGAAGCTTTCTTT
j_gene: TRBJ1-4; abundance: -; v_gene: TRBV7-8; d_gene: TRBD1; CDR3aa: CPSSSTGVPTNEKLYF; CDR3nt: TGTCCCAGCAGCTCGACAGGGGTACCAACTAATGAAAAACTGTATTTT
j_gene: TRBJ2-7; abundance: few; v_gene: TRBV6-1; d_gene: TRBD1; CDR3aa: CASSELAGGSYEQYF; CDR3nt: TGTGCCAGCAGTGAATTGGCAGGGGGCTCCTACGAGCAGTACTTC
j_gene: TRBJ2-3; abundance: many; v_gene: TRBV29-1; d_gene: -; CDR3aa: CSARGQGGTDTQYF; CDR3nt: TGCAGCGCCCGAGGGCAGGGAGGTACAGATACGCAGTATTTT
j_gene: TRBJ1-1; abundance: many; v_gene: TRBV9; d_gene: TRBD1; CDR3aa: CASSDGGDRSSFTEAFF; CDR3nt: TGTGCCAGCAGCGACGGAGGGGACAGATCGTCCTTCACTGAAGCTTTCTTT
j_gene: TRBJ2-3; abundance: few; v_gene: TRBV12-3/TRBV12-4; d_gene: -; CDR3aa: CASSINQADTQYF; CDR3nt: TGTGCCAGCAGTATAAATCAAGCAGATACGCAGTATTTT
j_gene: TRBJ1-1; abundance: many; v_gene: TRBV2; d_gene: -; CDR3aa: CASSKWGLNTEAFF; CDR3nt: TGTGCCAGCAGTAAGTGGGGATTGAACACTGAAGCTTTCTTT
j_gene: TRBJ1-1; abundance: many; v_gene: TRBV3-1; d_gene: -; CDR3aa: CASSQGMGTEAFF; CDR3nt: TGTGCCAGCAGCCAAGGAATGGGCACTGAAGCTTTCTTT
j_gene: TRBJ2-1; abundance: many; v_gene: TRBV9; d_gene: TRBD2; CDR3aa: CASSSSGTSGNEQFF; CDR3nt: TGTGCCAGCAGCTCATCCGGGACTAGTGGCAATGAGCAGTTCTTC
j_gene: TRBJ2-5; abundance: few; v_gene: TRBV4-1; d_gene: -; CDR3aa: CASSQVGVQETQYF; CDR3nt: TGCGCCAGCAGCCAAGTGGGGGTCCAAGAGACCCAGTACTTC
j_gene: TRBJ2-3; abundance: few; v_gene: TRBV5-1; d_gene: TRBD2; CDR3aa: CASSSGLAGDTDTQYF; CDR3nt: TGCGCCAGCAGCTCGGGACTAGCGGGGGACACAGATACGCAGTATTTT
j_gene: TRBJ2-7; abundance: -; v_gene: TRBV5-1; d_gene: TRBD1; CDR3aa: CASSLTGGYERYF; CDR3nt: TGCGCCAGCAGCTTGACAGGGGGCTACGAGCGGTACTTC
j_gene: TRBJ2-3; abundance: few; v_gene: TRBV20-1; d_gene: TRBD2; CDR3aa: CSARDHSGGSISDTQYF; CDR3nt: TGCAGTGCTAGAGATCATTCCGGCGGGAGTATCTCAGATACGCAGTATTTT